This entry lists 9 T cell receptor beta chains sequenced from one sample in a study of cytomegalovirus exposure and HLA in healthy donors. This PCR relied on a set of 60 Vbeta primers and 13 Jbeta primers. Here immunoSEQ multiplex PCR was the method, and the copy in TCRdb shows in-frame clones only, minus some. The data show 210,000 or so clones, 65% to 80% seen once. Sequencing was done on a sample of PBMCs. The receptors originated from a man in his forties in good health and CMV-seronegative.

The chain joins TRBV6-5 to TRBJ2-5, with D possibly TRBD2 on 7 matching bases. V lost 0 bases and J 5 bases, leaving 16 bases between the germline ends. The length of the CDR3 is 16 residues. The germline CDR1 and CDR2 sequences are MNHEY and SVGAGI. The CDR3 region is CASSYSGGGSRETQYF. The CDR3, as DNA: TGTGCCAGCAGTTACTCGGGGGGCGGGAGTCGGGAGACCCAGTACTTC.

The chain carries TRBV19 and TRBJ2-3, with a possible D match to TRBD2 (6 bases). With 3 bases removed from V and 6 bases from J, the gap between germline ends came to 19 bases. CDR3 length equals 16 residues. Germline loops: CDR1 LNHDA, CDR2 SQIVND (reference sequence). CDR3 protein: CASSIGVLAPFDTQYF. In nucleotides, the CDR3 is TGTGCCAGTAGTATTGGAGTTCTAGCGCCTTTTGATACGCAGTATTTT.

CDR3 in amino acids: CASSPGWRTSVTYNEQFF. CDR3 DNA sequence: TGTGCCAGCAGCCCCGGTTGGAGGACTAGCGTGACCTACAATGAGCAGTTCTTC. The chain employs TRBV14 and TRBJ2-1, with 9 positions matching TRBD2. Trimming removed 4 bases from V and 2 bases from J; junction bases left unmatched: 12. This CDR3 has 18 residues. From germline, CDR1 is SGHDN and CDR2 FVKESK.

This clone turned up a few times. The chain couples TRBV28 to TRBJ1-1; TRBD1 might be the D (6 bases). The CDR3 spans 14 residues. In germline, CDR1 is MDHEN, CDR2 SYDVKM. V was pared by 7 bases and J by 4 bases, with 16 bases between. In DNA form, the CDR3 reads TGTGCCAGCATCCTCCCCGGGGGGGCCACTGAAGCTTTCTTT. It codes for CASILPGGATEAFF.

Only a few counts were recorded for this clone. The CDR3 coding sequence is TGTGCCAGCGGCTATGAGGGGGCGGGTAACTATGGCTACACCTTC. Protein: CASGYEGAGNYGYTF. This chain connects TRBV28 to TRBJ1-2; 7 bases match TRBD1. The germline CDR1 and CDR2 sequences are MDHEN and SYDVKM. The CDR3 extends over 15 amino acids. V was pared by 8 bases and J by 1 base, with 10 bases of the junction left unmatched.

The V and J genes are TRBV27 and TRBJ2-1, with TRBD2 identical over 9 bases. CDR1 and CDR2 (germline): MNHEY, SMNVEV (reference sequence). The CDR3 spans 14 residues. Losses at the gene ends were 7 bases for V and 5 bases for J; bases not matched to a gene: 6. The chain's CDR3 is CASTGTSSDNEQFF. CDR3 coding DNA: TGTGCCAGCACTGGGACTAGCTCAGACAATGAGCAGTTCTTC.

The chain combines TRBV10-2 with TRBJ1-2, with 8 bases lining up with TRBD1. CDR1 is WSHSY and CDR2 is SAAADI in the germline V gene. This CDR3 is built from 17 residues. The ends lost 0 bases at V and 4 bases at J; junction bases unmatched: 10. The CDR3 sequence: CASSESYPGGVVYGYTF. DNA for the CDR3: TGCGCCAGCAGTGAGTCGTACCCAGGGGGCGTTGTCTATGGCTACACCTTC.

The rearrangement joins TRBV15 to TRBJ1-4; TRBD1 matches at 8 bases. The CDR3 contains 15 residues. Germline V gene sequence: CDR1 LNHNV, CDR2 YYDKDF (reference sequence). V was clipped by 1 base and J by 3 bases; unmatched bases: 1. CDR3 protein: CATSRGDRPNEKLFF. CDR3 nucleotide sequence: TGTGCCACCAGCAGAGGGGACAGGCCTAATGAAAAACTGTTTTTT.

V and J are TRBV2 and TRBJ1-4; TRBD1 aligns across 9 bases. Losses at the gene ends were 6 bases for V and 8 bases for J; bases not matched to a gene: 7. Germline loops: CDR1 SNHLY, CDR2 FYNNEI. The CDR3 is 14 amino acids. CDR3 amino acids: CASSIDRGREKLFF. CDR3 coding DNA: TGTGCCAGCAGCATTGACAGGGGGAGGGAAAAACTGTTTTTT.